The present T cell receptor beta chain was sequenced within a study of blood T cell repertoires in COVID-19. The assay was immunoSEQ multiplex PCR, and TCRdb's table has in-frame clones only and misses some. This table holds 210,000 or so clones, approximately 91% found once. There are 15 residues in the CDR3. Germline V gene sequence: CDR1 MNHEY, CDR2 SVGAGI. Trimming left V 6 bases short and J 3 bases short, with 18 bases between. The sequenced material came from peripheral blood. This clonotype was obtained from a woman aged 55-69 years with acute or convalescent COVID-19. The rearrangement links TRBV6-5 to TRBJ2-7; D gene uncertain. This CDR3 reads CASRGDFSSHYEQYF. CDR3 nucleotides: TGTGCCAGCAGAGGAGACTTCTCATCCCACTACGAGCAGTACTTC.